The clone carrying this T cell receptor (beta chain) was recorded many times. Its antigen remains unidentified. The library came from three nested PCR rounds adapted from ARM-PCR protocols. Via MiXCR, TCRdb re-called the multiplex PCR reads, giving one row per CDR3 protein. The sample consists of roughly 74,000 distinct CDR3 sequences, approximately 82% of them appearing once. The CDR3 has 11 amino acids. Germline CDR1 DFQATT, CDR2 SNEGSKA (reference sequence). Trimming took 6 bases from V and 10 from J, leaving 13 bases between them. RNA was extracted from bulk tissue without any cell sorting. Distant lung tissue was collected more than 3 cm away from the tumor edge. Newly diagnosed lung cancer patients had thoracic surgery in China, August–November 2014, without prior chemotherapy. This entry is derived from a study of tumor and adjacent non-tumor tissue in lung cancer. Study-level results: Patients with more diverse tumor TCRs had worse survival.

The sample consisted of distant non-tumor lung tissue. This clonotype was sampled from an older man with non-small cell lung cancer. This sequence joins TRBV20-1 and TRBJ2-1; D may be TRBD2 (6 bases). CDR3 amino acids: CSAEGLGEQFF. CDR3 bases: TGCAGTGCGGAGGGCCTCGGGGAGCAGTTCTTC.